Listed here are 5 T cell receptor beta chains from one sample, sequenced in a study of tissue T cells after allogeneic stem cell transplantation. The assay was immunoSEQ multiplex PCR, and TCRdb's table has in-frame clones only and misses some. Found here are about 8,800 clones, roughly 38% of them singletons; the top ten hold 5.1%. Time point meaning: mouse harvest day 14 after allogeneic transplant. Each mouse received 10^7 T-cell-depleted marrow cells plus 10^6 splenic CD5+ T cells by tail vein. Sequenced: skin. The receptors here all came from a female BALB/c mouse given C57BL/6 T cells with graft-versus-host disease after an allogeneic hematopoietic cell transplant.

This clone was found a few times. Genes and germline are mouse. The read stops 1 residue short of the end of the CDR3; the missing end is completed from the germline J gene. This rearrangement joins TRBV23 to TRBJ2-7; the listed D gene, TRBD2, was not tested against the DNA. CDR1 and CDR2 (germline): KGHTA, FQNQQP. This CDR3 is built from 15 residues. The CDR3 is CSSSQSGGSSYEQYF. The part of the CDR3 DNA that was read is TGCTCCAGCAGTCAGAGTGGGGGTAGCTCCTATGAACAGTAC.

This clone was detected a few times. Germline and genes: mouse. Read data end 1 residue before the CDR3 end; the end is taken from the germline J gene. V and J are TRBV26 and TRBJ1-2; D is possibly TRBD1 (6 bases). Per germline, CDR1 KGHPV and CDR2 FQNQEV (reference sequence). Between the trimmed V and J ends, which lost 3 bases and 0 bases, there was a span of 11 bases. The CDR3 sequence is 15 residues long. The CDR3 reads CASSLPGQANSDYTF. The CDR3 DNA, read in part, is TGTGCCAGCAGTCTCCCGGGACAAGCAAACTCCGACTACACC.

Relative to its sample, this clone is medium-sized (0.01 to 0.1%). The genes and germline here are from mouse. The CDR3 extends 1 residue past the end of the read, so its final part is completed from the germline J gene. The chain has TRBV1 and TRBJ1-2; 10 bases are shared with TRBD1. The CDR3 spans 15 residues. The germline CDR1 and CDR2 sequences are NSQYPW and LRSPGD (reference sequence). J was trimmed by 3 bases and V by 3 bases; bases with no gene match: 4. Here the CDR3 reads CTCSARDRGDSDYTF. The part of the CDR3 DNA that was read is TGCACCTGCAGTGCCAGGGACAGGGGAGACTCCGACTACACC.

Regarding this clone: Gene and germline names: mouse. The missing CDR3 end, 1 residue past where the read stops, is filled in from the germline J gene. The V call is TRBV26, the J call TRBJ2-4, with 8 bases fitting TRBD1. CDR1 is KGHPV, CDR2 FQNQEV, per germline (reference sequence). The trim removed 3 bases at V and 7 bases at J, leaving 3 bases unmatched. The CDR3 runs 13 residues. CDR3 in amino acids: CASSLRQGYTLYF. CDR3 DNA (partial): TGTGCCAGCAGTCTACGACAGGGGTACACCTTGTAC.

By its share, this clone is medium-sized. Gene names follow the mouse nomenclature. The sequenced fragment ends 1 residue before the CDR3 boundary, so the rest is inferred from the germline J gene. V gene TRBV26 combines with J gene TRBJ1-4; D perhaps matches TRBD1 (5 bases). The germline V gene encodes CDR1 KGHPV and CDR2 FQNQEV (reference sequence). Trimming shortened V by 2 bases and J by 4 bases, and 8 bases separated the two germline ends. CDR3 length: 14 amino acids. CDR3 bases read: TGTGCCAGCAGTCTGGGGGGGAACAACGAAAGATTATTT. This codes for CASSLGGNNERLF. The whole CDR3 protein reads CASSLGGNNERLFF.